This entry concerns a single T cell receptor (beta chain). The antigen is unknown. It was with 60 Vbeta and 13 Jbeta primers that the PCR ran. TCRdb's table, derived via immunoSEQ multiplex PCR, lists solely in-frame clones and lacks some. The sample lists approximately 100,000 clones; 84% were seen once. The sample originates from a study of cytomegalovirus exposure and HLA in healthy donors. Whole-study results and caveats: A missense DCLRE1C variant was associated with V- and J-gene trimming of TCR beta chains in a later analysis, and an independent cohort replicated the association.

Source material: PBMCs. The source of this sequence is a young woman in good health and CMV-seronegative.

The CDR3 sequence: CASSPGGLAGGLEDTQYF. As DNA, the CDR3 is TGTGCCAGCAGCCCAGGGGGACTAGCGGGAGGTTTGGAAGATACGCAGTATTTT. The chain couples TRBV14 to TRBJ2-3; 15 bases are a match to TRBD2. Per the germline V gene, CDR1 is SGHDN and CDR2 is FVKESK. V lost 4 bases, J lost 5 bases, and 10 bases stayed unmatched. This CDR3 spans 18 amino acids.